The table lists the clone carrying this TCR beta chain with a count of one. Its specificity is not known. V lost 4 bases to trimming and J lost 2 bases; unmatched junction nucleotides: 15. The CDR3 spans 18 residues. Germline values: CDR1 DFQATT, CDR2 SNEGSKA (reference sequence). The use of a sample-barcoded 5' primer and a J-beta primer mix characterized a second PCR of roughly 7 to 12 cycles. Each cDNA molecule was tagged by a template-switch adaptor that had 12 random nucleotides. TCRdb independently ran MiXCR on the 5' RACE reads; one entry per CDR3 protein. The data show around 650,000 distinct CDR3 sequences, around two fifths seen once. The data were taken from a study of blood T cells in healthy people across ages. Regarding the study as a whole: Among T cells, TCR beta diversity per million cells dropped roughly linearly as age rose.

No fewer than 5.5 micrograms of total RNA were isolated from every sample. The V gene is TRBV20-1, the J gene TRBJ2-4, with TRBD2 identical over 9 bases. The clonotype was recovered from a man of 80 years or more in good health. The source material was blood. Here the CDR3 reads CSAMTSGTAGASKNIQYF. CDR3 DNA: TGCAGTGCTATGACTAGCGGAACAGCGGGAGCATCCAAAAACATTCAGTACTTC.